A single sample is the source of the 14 T cell receptor beta chains below, sequenced in a study of identical twins. Using its own MiXCR run on the 5' RACE reads, TCRdb lists one record per CDR3 protein. The table shows 310,000 or so distinct CDR3 sequences, with nearly 9.5% occurring only once. The data also belong to a second study, concerning yellow fever vaccine responses in identical twins.

The sequenced sample consisted of CD8+ T cells sorted from blood. The receptor source for this set is a woman between 18 and 29 years old in good health.

This clonotype has just a few counts. V usage is TRBV7-9 and J usage is TRBJ2-7; the D gene is possibly TRBD1 (5 bases). The ends were cut back, 6 bases at V and 7 bases at J, with 10 bases in the middle. The CDR3 is 11 residues long. Germline V gene sequence: CDR1 SEHNR, CDR2 FQNEAQ (reference sequence). This CDR3 reads CASSFQGEQYF. CDR3 nucleotides: TGTGCCAGCAGTTTCCAGGGTGAGCAGTACTTC.

J is TRBJ2-7 and V is TRBV12-3 or TRBV12-4, with TRBD1 identical over 7 bases. The CDR3 has 16 amino acids. The V gene end was trimmed by 6 bases and the J gene end by 2 bases; junction bases not matched to a gene: 13. The DNA of the CDR3 is TGTGCCAGCAGCCACCCCAGGACAGGCCTAACCTACGAGCAGTACTTC. This translates into CASSHPRTGLTYEQYF.

The rearrangement joins TRBV12-3 or TRBV12-4 to TRBJ2-5; tentatively, D is TRBD1 (6 bases). This CDR3 contains 14 residues. Deletions cut 1 base from V and 3 bases from J, with 9 bases between. CDR3 loop: CASSLGAGEETQYF. CDR3 nucleotide sequence: TGTGCCAGCAGTTTAGGAGCAGGGGAAGAGACCCAGTACTTC.

This clonotype was seen many times. The genes are TRBV29-1 and TRBJ1-2; 8 bases line up with TRBD1. With 5 bases clipped from V and 6 bases from J, the junction kept 14 bases outside the gene matches. Germline V gives CDR1 SQVTM, CDR2 ANQGSEA. The CDR3 is 15 residues long. The CDR3 protein is CSVSRLDRENDGYTF. CDR3 DNA sequence: TGCAGCGTTTCAAGGTTGGACAGGGAGAACGATGGCTACACCTTC.

This clonotype was detected only a few times. The chain carries TRBV6-1 and TRBJ2-7; D gene unclear. V dropped 7 bases and J dropped 0 bases, with 22 bases sitting between them. CDR1 is MNHNS, CDR2 SASEGT, per germline. The CDR3 length is 17 residues. The CDR3 loop is CASTLPHAGNNSYEQYF. As DNA, the CDR3 is TGTGCCAGCACACTGCCCCACGCCGGCAACAACTCCTACGAGCAGTACTTC.

This clonotype was observed at least ten times. The chain uses TRBV27 and TRBJ2-7; 10 nucleotides agree with TRBD2. The germline V gene encodes CDR1 MNHEY and CDR2 SMNVEV (reference sequence). The CDR3 is 12 residues long. CDR3 protein: CASSGGKHEQYF. The CDR3 coding sequence is TGTGCAAGTAGCGGGGGGAAGCACGAGCAGTACTTC.

The chain links TRBV7-2 to TRBJ1-5, with TRBD1 identical over 7 bases. Trimming at V came to 5 bases and at J to 0 bases, leaving 7 bases not matched to a gene. Per germline, CDR1 SGHTA and CDR2 FQGNSA. The CDR3 consists of 16 residues. The CDR3 region has the DNA TGTGCCAGCAGCCCCGACAGGGCTTATAGCAATCAGCCCCAGCATTTT. Residues: CASSPDRAYSNQPQHF.

This clonotype has more than one count but fewer than ten. This rearrangement joins TRBV5-5 to TRBJ2-7; 9 bases map to TRBD1. The CDR3 is 16 amino acids. Germline assignment: CDR1 SGHKS and CDR2 YYEKEE (reference sequence). Trimming cost V 6 bases and J 6 bases; bases outside gene matches: 16. The CDR3 loop reads CASNHGTGSLWGEQYF. Here the CDR3 DNA reads TGTGCCAGCAACCACGGGACAGGGAGTTTATGGGGCGAGCAGTACTTC. Based on the CDR3 plus reference TRBV5-5 and TRBJ2-7, the full variable domain is DAGVTQSPTHLIKTRGQQVTLRCSPISGHKSVSWYQQVLGQGPQFIFQYYEKEERGRGNFPDRFSARQFPNYSSELNVNALLLGDSALYLCASNHGTGSLWGEQYFGPGTRLTVT.

This clonotype has a handful of counts. V is TRBV19 and J is TRBJ1-1; D ambiguous. This CDR3 comprises 14 residues. The V and J ends lost 6 bases and 1 base respectively, with 12 bases between them. CDR1 is LNHDA, CDR2 SQIVND, per germline (reference sequence). The CDR3 reads CASSTSGQNTEAFF. For the CDR3, the DNA is TGTGCCAGTAGCACCTCGGGCCAGAACACTGAAGCTTTCTTT.

This clonotype showed up just a few times. This chain links TRBV6-4 with TRBJ2-7; possible D gene TRBD1, 5 bases. The CDR3 has 14 amino acids. V dropped 4 bases and J dropped 2 bases, with 12 bases sitting between them. The germline gives CDR1 MRHNA, CDR2 SNTAGT. DNA of the CDR3: TGTGCCAGCAGTGTTTTTGCAGGGACCTACGAGCAGTACTTC. Protein product: CASSVFAGTYEQYF.

The table lists this clonotype with many counts. V usage is TRBV27 and J usage is TRBJ2-7; D might be TRBD1 (6 bases). Germline CDR1 is MNHEY and CDR2 is SMNVEV (reference sequence). This CDR3 region has 14 residues. V was cut by 8 bases and J by 2 bases, with 16 bases left in between. In DNA form, the CDR3 reads TGTGCCAGCGCCCACCGGGACACGGCCTACGAGCAGTACTTC. It is translated as CASAHRDTAYEQYF.

This clonotype was seen only a few times. V and J are TRBV27 and TRBJ1-6; D is possibly TRBD1 (5 bases). V lost 2 bases and J 10 bases, leaving 9 bases between the germline ends. Germline CDR1 and CDR2: MNHEY and SMNVEV (reference sequence). CDR3 length: 13 amino acids. The CDR3 DNA is TGTGCCAGCAGTTTAGGTAGGGGATCACCCCTCCACTTT. Its protein product is CASSLGRGSPLHF.

This clonotype turned up a few times. The chain uses TRBV29-1 and TRBJ2-1, with D perhaps given as TRBD1 or TRBD2 (7 bases each). CDR3 length: 15 residues. The germline V gene has CDR1 SQVTM and CDR2 ANQGSEA. The ends were cut back, 6 bases at V and 3 bases at J, with 18 bases in the middle. The CDR3, as DNA: TGCAGCGTCACTGGGGGGGACAGCGTCTACAATGAGCAGTTCTTC. Translated, it gives CSVTGGDSVYNEQFF.

This clonotype was counted a single time. In this CDR3 the conserved last residue, phenylalanine or tryptophan, is missing, so a read error is likely. The chain couples TRBV6-5 to TRBJ1-1; TRBD1 aligns across 8 bases. The CDR3 has 12 residues. V shed 10 bases, J shed 1 base, and the junction held 2 bases outside the gene matches. Germline loops: CDR1 MNHEY, CDR2 SVGAGI. CDR3 amino acids: CATGTGNTEAFS. The CDR3 DNA is TGTGCCACGGGGACAGGGAACACTGAAGCTTTCTCT.